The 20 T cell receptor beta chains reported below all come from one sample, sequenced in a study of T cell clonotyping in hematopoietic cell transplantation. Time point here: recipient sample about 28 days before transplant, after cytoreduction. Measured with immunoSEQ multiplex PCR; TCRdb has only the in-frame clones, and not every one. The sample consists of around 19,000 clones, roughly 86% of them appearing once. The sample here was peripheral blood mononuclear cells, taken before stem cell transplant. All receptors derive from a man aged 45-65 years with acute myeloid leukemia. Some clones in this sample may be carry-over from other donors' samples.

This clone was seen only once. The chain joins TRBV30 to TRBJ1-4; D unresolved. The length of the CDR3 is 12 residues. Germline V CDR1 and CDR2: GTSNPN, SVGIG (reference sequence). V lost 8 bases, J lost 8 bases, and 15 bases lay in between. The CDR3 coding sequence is TGTGCCCGGTCAGGCGGTGGGGAAAAACTGTTTTTT. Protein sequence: CARSGGGEKLFF.

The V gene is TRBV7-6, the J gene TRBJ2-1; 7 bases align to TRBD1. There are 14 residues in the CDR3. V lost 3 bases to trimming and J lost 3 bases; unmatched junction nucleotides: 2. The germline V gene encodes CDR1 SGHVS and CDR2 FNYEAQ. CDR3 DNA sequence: TGTGCCAGCAGCTTCGGACAGGTCTACAATGAGCAGTTCTTC. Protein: CASSFGQVYNEQFF.

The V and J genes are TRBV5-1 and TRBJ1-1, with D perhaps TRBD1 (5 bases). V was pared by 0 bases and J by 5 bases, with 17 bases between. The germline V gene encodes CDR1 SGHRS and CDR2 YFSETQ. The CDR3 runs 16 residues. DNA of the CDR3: TGCGCCAGCAGCTTGGCCATAAGCCAGGGAAGAACTGAAGCTTTCTTT. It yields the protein CASSLAISQGRTEAFF.

The CDR3 spells CASSLTFNTEAFF. CDR3 sequence (DNA): TGTGCCAGCAGCCTCACCTTCAACACTGAAGCTTTCTTT. This sequence joins TRBV14 and TRBJ1-1, with D uncertain. Trimming pared 4 bases from V and 2 bases from J, leaving 8 bases between. Germline CDR1 is SGHDN and CDR2 is FVKESK. The CDR3 has 13 residues.

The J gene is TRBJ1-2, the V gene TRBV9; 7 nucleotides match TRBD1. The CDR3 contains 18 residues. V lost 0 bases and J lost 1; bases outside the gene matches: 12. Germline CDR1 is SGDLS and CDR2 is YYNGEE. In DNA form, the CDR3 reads TGTGCCAGCAGCGTAGCCACCCCCGGACAGGCAGATAACTATGGCTACACCTTC. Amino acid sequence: CASSVATPGQADNYGYTF.

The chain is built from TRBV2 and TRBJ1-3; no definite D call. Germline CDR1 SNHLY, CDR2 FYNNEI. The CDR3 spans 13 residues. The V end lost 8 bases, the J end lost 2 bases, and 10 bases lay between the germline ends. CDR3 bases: TGTGCCAGCTCGGGCGGTCCTGGAAACACCATATATTTT. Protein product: CASSGGPGNTIYF.

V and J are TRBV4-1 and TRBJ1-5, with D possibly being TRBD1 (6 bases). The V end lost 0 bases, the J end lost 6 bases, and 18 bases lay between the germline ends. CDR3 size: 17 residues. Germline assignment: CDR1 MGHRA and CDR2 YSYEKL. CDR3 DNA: TGCGCCAGCAGCCAAGATCTCATGGGGGCCCCGCCTCAGCCCCAGCATTTT. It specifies CASSQDLMGAPPQPQHF.

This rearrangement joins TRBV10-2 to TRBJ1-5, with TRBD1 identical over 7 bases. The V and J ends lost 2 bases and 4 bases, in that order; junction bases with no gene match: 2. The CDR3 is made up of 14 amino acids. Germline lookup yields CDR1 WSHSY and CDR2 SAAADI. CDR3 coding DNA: TGCGCCAGCAGTGAGGTACAGGGGAATCAGCCCCAGCATTTT. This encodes CASSEVQGNQPQHF.

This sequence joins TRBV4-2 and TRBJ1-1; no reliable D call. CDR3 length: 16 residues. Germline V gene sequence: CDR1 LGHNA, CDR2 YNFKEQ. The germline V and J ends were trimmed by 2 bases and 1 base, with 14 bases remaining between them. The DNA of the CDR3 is TGTGCCAGCAGCCAACAGCTAGGCGGATCGAACACTGAAGCTTTCTTT. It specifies CASSQQLGGSNTEAFF.

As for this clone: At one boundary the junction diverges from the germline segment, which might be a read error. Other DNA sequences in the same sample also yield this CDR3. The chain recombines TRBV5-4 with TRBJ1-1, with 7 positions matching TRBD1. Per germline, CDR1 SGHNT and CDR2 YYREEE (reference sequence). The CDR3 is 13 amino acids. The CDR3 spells CASSHDRDTEAFF. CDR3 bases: TGTGCCAGCAGCCATGACAGGGACACTGAAGCTTTCTTC. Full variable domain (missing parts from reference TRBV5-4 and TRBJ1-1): ETGVTQSPTHLIKTRGQQVTLRCSSQSGHNTVSWYQQALGQGPQFIFQYYREEENGRGNFPPRFSGLQFPNYSSELNVNALELDDSALYLCASSHDRDTEAFFGQGTRLTVV.

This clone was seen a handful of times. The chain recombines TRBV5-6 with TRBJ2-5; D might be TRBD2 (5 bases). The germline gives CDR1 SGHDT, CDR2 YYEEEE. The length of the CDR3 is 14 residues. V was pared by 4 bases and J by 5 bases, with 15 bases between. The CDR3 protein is CASSRMRATETQYF. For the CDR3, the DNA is TGTGCCAGCAGCCGTATGAGGGCAACGGAGACCCAGTACTTC.

Here the CDR3 reads CASSLGVGGARQETQYF. The CDR3 DNA sequence: TGTGCCAGCAGCTTAGGGGTAGGGGGGGCGAGGCAAGAGACCCAGTACTTC. The genes are TRBV7-8 and TRBJ2-5; a possible D gene is TRBD2 (7 bases). Germline values: CDR1 SGHVS, CDR2 FQNEAQ. V was pared by 1 base and J by 2 bases, with 17 bases between. The length of the CDR3 is 17 residues.

As DNA, the CDR3 is TGTGCCAGCAGCTTGAAGGGCGGGGAGCTGTTTTTT. Amino acid sequence: CASSLKGGELFF. The chain is built from TRBV5-4 and TRBJ2-2; D not certain. The CDR3 is 12 residues long. Germline assignment: CDR1 SGHNT and CDR2 YYREEE (reference sequence). The germline V and J ends were trimmed by 1 base and 7 bases, with 5 bases remaining between them.

The DNA of the CDR3 is TGCGCCAGCAGCTACGAGGGTGGGCCCGGCTACACCTTC. This sequence encodes CASSYEGGPGYTF. The rearrangement joins TRBV5-1 to TRBJ1-2; D not certain. V dropped 3 bases and J dropped 8 bases, with 14 bases sitting between them. The CDR3 is made up of 13 amino acids. CDR1 is SGHRS, CDR2 YFSETQ, per germline. The full variable domain, rest sourced from reference TRBV5-1 and TRBJ1-2, is KAGVTQTPRYLIKTRGQQVTLSCSPISGHRSVSWYQQTPGQGLQFLFEYFSETQRNKGNFPGRFSGRQFSNSRSEMNVSTLELGDSALYLCASSYEGGPGYTFGSGTRLTVV.

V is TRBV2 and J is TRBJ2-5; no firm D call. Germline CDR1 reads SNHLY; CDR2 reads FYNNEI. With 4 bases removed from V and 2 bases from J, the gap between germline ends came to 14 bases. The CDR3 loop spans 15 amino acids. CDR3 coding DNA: TGTGCCAGCAGTGGGGTATCGGGCAGACAAGAGACCCAGTACTTC. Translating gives CASSGVSGRQETQYF.

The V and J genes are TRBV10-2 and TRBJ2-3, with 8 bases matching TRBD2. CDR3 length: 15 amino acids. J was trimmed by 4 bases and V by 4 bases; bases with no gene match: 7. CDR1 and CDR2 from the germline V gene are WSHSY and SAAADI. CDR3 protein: CASSGERGFADTQYF. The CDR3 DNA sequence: TGCGCCAGCAGTGGGGAGCGGGGGTTCGCAGATACGCAGTATTTT.

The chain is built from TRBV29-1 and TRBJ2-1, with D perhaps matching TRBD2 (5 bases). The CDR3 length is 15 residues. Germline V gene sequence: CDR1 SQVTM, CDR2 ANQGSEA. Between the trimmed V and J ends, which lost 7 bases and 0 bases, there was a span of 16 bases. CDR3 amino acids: CSAYKATSSYNEQFF. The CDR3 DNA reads TGCAGCGCCTACAAGGCCACTAGCTCCTACAATGAGCAGTTCTTC.

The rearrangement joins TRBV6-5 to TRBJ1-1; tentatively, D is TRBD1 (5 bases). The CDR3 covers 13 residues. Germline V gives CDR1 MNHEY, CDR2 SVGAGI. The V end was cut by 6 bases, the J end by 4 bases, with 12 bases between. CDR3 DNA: TGTGCCAGCAGAGCCTCAGGGCTCACTGAAGCTTTCTTT. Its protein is CASRASGLTEAFF.

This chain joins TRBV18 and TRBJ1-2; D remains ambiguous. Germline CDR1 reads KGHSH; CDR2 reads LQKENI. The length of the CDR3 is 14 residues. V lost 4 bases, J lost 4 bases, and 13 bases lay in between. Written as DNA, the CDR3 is TGTGCCAGCTCACTTCGGGAGGACTCCTATGGCTACACCTTC. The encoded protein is CASSLREDSYGYTF.

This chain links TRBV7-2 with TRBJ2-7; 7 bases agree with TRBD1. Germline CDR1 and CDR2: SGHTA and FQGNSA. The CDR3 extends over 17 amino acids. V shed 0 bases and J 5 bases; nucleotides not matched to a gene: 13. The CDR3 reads CASSLAWSAGGRDEQYF. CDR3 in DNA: TGTGCCAGCAGCTTAGCGTGGTCGGCAGGGGGACGAGACGAGCAGTACTTC.